Listed below are T cell receptor beta chains from one sample, sequenced in a study of blood T cell repertoires in COVID-19. The method was immunoSEQ multiplex PCR; TCRdb's version includes in-frame clones alone and lacks a portion of them. The sample consists of some 40,000 clones, approximately 90% of them appearing once. The sample consisted of peripheral blood. The receptors derive from a man between 45 and 60 years old with COVID-19, enrolled during active disease. CDR3s include the opening cysteine and the closing phenylalanine or tryptophan. D genes are given only for firm matches. For some rows the clone size is stated as once, few or many, or as a class when expanded; others skip it.

j_call v_call clone_size cdr3_length d_call cdr3_nt cdr3_aa
TRBJ2-7 TRBV5-1 once 15 . TGCGCCAGCAGCTTGGATTCGGCAGACTTATACGAGCAGTACTTC CASSLDSADLYEQYF
TRBJ1-2 TRBV7-8 . 17 TRBD1 TGTGCCAGCAGCCCCAGGGGTGACAGGGCCTTTAACTATGGCTACACCTTC CASSPRGDRAFNYGYTF
TRBJ1-1 TRBV5-4 . 14 TRBD1 TGTGCCAGCAGCTACAGGGGTAAGAACACTGAAGCTTTCTTT CASSYRGKNTEAFF
TRBJ2-7 TRBV5-1 . 14 TRBD2 TGCGCCAGCAGCTTGCTTAGCGGGAGTTACGAGCAGTACTTC CASSLLSGSYEQYF
TRBJ1-1 TRBV5-1 once 14 . TGCGCCAGCAATCGGGGAGGGGAGGACACTGAAGCTTTCTTT CASNRGGEDTEAFF
TRBJ2-3 TRBV5-6 . 14 TRBD2 TGTGCCAGCAGCTTTGGGACTAGCGGAGATACGCAGTATTTT CASSFGTSGDTQYF
TRBJ1-2 TRBV28 . 14 TRBD1 TGTGCCAGCAGGCTCTCCGGGACAGGGAAAGGCTACACCTTC CASRLSGTGKGYTF
TRBJ1-3 TRBV18 . 14 . TGTGCCAGCGTGGACGGGATCTCTGGAAACACCATATATTTT CASVDGISGNTIYF
TRBJ1-5 TRBV30 . 18 TRBD1 TGTGCCTGGAGTGCAAGCCGGGACAGGGGGCCGGCGGCTCAGCCCCAGCATTTT CAWSASRDRGPAAQPQHF
TRBJ1-2 TRBV2 . 13 TRBD1 TGTGCCAGCAGTCGGGGACAGTTCTATGGCTACACCTTC CASSRGQFYGYTF
TRBJ2-5 TRBV2 . 12 . TGTGCCAGCAGCCCAGGACAAGAGACCCAGTACTTC CASSPGQETQYF
TRBJ1-2 TRBV12-3/TRBV12-4 . 13 . TGTGCCAGCAGCCCGGACAGACCCTATGGCTACACCTTC CASSPDRPYGYTF
TRBJ2-5 TRBV12-5 . 12 TRBD2 TGTGCTAGCGCTAGCGGGTCGGAGACCCAGTACTTC CASASGSETQYF
TRBJ2-7 TRBV6-2/TRBV6-3 . 14 . TGTGCCAGCAGTTACTCGAATCAGGGGTACGAGCAGTACTTC CASSYSNQGYEQYF
TRBJ2-3 TRBV19 . 15 TRBD2 TGTGCCAGCAAAAAACTAGCGGGAGGCCCAGATACGCAGTATTTT CASKKLAGGPDTQYF
TRBJ2-1 TRBV3-1/TRBV3-2 . 15 . TGTGCCAGCAGCGCGAGGGCGCGGCTAAACAATGAGCAGTTCTTC CASSARARLNNEQFF
TRBJ1-4 TRBV6-1 once 16 TRBD1 TGTGCCAGCAGTGGAGGACAGGGTTTGGGCAATGAAAAACTGTTTTTT CASSGGQGLGNEKLFF
TRBJ2-2 TRBV7-2 once 16 . TGTGCCAGCAGCTCCGCCCTCGGCCCGACTGCTGGGGAGCTGTTTTTT CASSSALGPTAGELFF
TRBJ2-7 TRBV12-3/TRBV12-4 . 13 TRBD1 TGTGCCAGCAACGGACAGGGGAGCTACGAGCAGTACTTC CASNGQGSYEQYF
TRBJ2-2 TRBV18 . 18 TRBD2 TGTGCCAGCTCACCCACGGGACTAGCGGCTACGAACACCGGGGAGCTGTTTTTT CASSPTGLAATNTGELFF
TRBJ2-1 TRBV5-4 . 15 TRBD2 TGTGCCAGCAGCATTAGCGGGAGACGGGAGATTGAGCAGTTCTTC CASSISGRREIEQFF
TRBJ1-5 TRBV5-1 once 14 TRBD1 TGCGCCAGCAGCTTGGAGGGACAGAATCAGCCCCAGCATTTT CASSLEGQNQPQHF
TRBJ2-7 TRBV2 . 13 . TGTGCCAGCAGTATGACAGGCACCTACGAGCAGTACTTC CASSMTGTYEQYF
TRBJ2-7 TRBV5-1 . 15 . TGCGCCAGCAGCTTGGCCCGCGGGTCCCCCTACGAGCAGTACTTC CASSLARGSPYEQYF
TRBJ2-1 TRBV3-1/TRBV3-2 . 15 TRBD2 TGTGCCAGCACTTACGGGTCTAGCGGGAGGATTGAGCAGTTCTTC CASTYGSSGRIEQFF
TRBJ2-7 TRBV18 . 13 . TGTGCCAGCTCACCAAGTCAGGCCTACGAGCAGTACTTC CASSPSQAYEQYF
TRBJ2-1 TRBV14 . 13 . TGTGCCAGCAGCCCCTCTGCGTACAATGAGCAGTTCTTC CASSPSAYNEQFF
TRBJ2-1 TRBV29-1 . 14 TRBD2 TGCAGCCTAAGGGGTAGCGGGAATTTCAATGAGCAGTTCTTC CSLRGSGNFNEQFF